This T cell receptor (beta chain) was recorded in a study of tumor-infiltrating T cells and Merkel cell polyomavirus. Background on the study: The T cells studied were KLL-specific CD8+ cells against Merkel polyomavirus.

All patients' tumors stained robustly positive for Merkel cell polyomavirus Large T antigen by immunohistochemistry. Included patients showed over 0.04% KLL-tetramer+ CD8+ T cells in blood and/or TIL. Trimming cost V 3 bases and J 5 bases, with 10 bases left between them. The CDR3 extends over 13 amino acids. Germline loops: CDR1 MNHEY, CDR2 SVGAGI. The table came from immunoSEQ multiplex PCR; TCRdb's copy has only in-frame clones and leaves some out. This sample has some 25,000 clones, with about 85% found just once. The V call is TRBV6-5, the J call TRBJ2-5; D gene ambiguous. The origin of this receptor is a man in his forties or fifties with Merkel cell carcinoma. The specimen was lymph node tissue. CDR3 nucleotides: TGTGCCAGCAGTTATCCGAAAGAGGAGACCCAGTACTTC. Its translation: CASSYPKEETQYF.